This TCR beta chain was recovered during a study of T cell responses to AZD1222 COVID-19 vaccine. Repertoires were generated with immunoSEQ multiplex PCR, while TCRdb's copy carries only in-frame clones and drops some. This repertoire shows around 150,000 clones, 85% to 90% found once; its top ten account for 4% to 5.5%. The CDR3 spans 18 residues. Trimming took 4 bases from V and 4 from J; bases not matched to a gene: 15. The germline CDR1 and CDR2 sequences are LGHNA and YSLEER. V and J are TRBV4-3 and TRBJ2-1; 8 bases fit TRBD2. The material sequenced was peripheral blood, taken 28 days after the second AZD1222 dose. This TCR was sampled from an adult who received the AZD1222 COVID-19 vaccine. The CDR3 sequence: CASSPQTGRQRGYNEQFF. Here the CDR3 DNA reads TGCGCCAGCAGCCCACAAACGGGAAGGCAGCGGGGGTACAATGAGCAGTTCTTC.